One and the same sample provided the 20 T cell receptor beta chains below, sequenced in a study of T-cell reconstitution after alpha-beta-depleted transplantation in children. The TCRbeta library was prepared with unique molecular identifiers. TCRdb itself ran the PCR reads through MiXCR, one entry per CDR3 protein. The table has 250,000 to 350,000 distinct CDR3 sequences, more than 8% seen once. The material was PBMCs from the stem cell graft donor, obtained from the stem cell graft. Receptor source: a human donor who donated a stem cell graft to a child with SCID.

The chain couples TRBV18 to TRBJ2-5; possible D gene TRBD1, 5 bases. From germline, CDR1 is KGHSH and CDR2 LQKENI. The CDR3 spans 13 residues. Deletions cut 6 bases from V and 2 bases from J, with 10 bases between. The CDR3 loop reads CASSTVGQETQYF. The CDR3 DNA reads TGTGCCAGCTCGACAGTTGGACAAGAGACCCAGTACTTC.

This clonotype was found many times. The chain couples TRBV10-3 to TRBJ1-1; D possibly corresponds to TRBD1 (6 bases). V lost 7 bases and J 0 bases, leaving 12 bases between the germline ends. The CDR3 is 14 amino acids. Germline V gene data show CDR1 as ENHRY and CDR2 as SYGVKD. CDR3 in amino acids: CAITADSLNTEAFF. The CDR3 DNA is TGTGCCATCACCGCGGACAGTTTGAACACTGAAGCTTTCTTT.

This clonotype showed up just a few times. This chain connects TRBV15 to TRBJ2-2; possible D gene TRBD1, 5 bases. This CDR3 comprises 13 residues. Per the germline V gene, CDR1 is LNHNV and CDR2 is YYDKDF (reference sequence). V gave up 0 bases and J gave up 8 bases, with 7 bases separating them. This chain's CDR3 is CATSRDRAGELFF. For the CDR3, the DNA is TGTGCCACCAGCAGAGACAGGGCGGGGGAGCTGTTTTTT.

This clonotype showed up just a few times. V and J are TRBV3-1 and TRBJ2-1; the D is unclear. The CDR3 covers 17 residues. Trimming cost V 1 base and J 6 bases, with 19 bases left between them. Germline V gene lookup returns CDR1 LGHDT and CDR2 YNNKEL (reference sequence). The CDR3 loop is CASSQGEVLLSRNEQFF. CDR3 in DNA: TGTGCCAGCAGCCAAGGAGAGGTTCTCTTGAGCCGCAATGAGCAGTTCTTC.

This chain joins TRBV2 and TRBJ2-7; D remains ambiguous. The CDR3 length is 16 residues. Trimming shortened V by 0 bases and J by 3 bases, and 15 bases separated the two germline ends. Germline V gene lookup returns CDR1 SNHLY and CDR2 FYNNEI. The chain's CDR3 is CASSEALRSIGYEQYF. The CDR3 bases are TGTGCCAGCAGTGAAGCGCTTCGTTCGATAGGCTACGAGCAGTACTTC.

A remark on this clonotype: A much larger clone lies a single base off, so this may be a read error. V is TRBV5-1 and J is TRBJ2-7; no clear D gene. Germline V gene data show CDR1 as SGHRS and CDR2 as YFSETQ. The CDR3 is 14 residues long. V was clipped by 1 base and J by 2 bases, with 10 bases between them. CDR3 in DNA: TGCGCCAGCAGCTTGATACAAAGCCCCTACGAGCAGTACTTC. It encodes CASSLIQSPYEQYF.

Here the CDR3 reads CASSFGTGSQPQHF. CDR3 coding DNA: TGCGCCAGCAGCTTTGGGACAGGGAGCCAGCCCCAGCATTTT. V usage is TRBV5-1 and J usage is TRBJ1-5, with TRBD1 matching 9 bases. Germline-derived CDR1 and CDR2 are SGHRS and YFSETQ. The CDR3 is made up of 14 amino acids. V was pared by 2 bases and J by 7 bases, with 4 bases of the junction left unmatched.

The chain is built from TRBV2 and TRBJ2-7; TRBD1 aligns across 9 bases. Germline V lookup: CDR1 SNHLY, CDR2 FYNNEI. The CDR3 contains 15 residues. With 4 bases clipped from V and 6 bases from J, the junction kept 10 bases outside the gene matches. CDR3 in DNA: TGTGCCAGCAGTGCTACCGGGACAGGGACGTTCGAGCAGTACTTC. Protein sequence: CASSATGTGTFEQYF.

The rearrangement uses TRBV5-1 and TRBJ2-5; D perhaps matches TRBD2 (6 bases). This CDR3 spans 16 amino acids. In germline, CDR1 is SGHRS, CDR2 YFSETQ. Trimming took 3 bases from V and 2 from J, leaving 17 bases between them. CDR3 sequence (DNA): TGCGCCAGCAGCTCGACTTCGGAGGGGCCTCAAGAGACCCAGTACTTC. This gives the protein CASSSTSEGPQETQYF.

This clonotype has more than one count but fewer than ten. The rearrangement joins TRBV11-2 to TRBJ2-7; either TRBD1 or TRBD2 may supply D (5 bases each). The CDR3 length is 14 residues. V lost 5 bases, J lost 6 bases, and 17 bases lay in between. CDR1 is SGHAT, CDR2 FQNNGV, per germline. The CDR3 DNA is TGTGCCAGCAGCCCCCACCATGGGGGTAGCGAGCAGTACTTC. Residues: CASSPHHGGSEQYF.

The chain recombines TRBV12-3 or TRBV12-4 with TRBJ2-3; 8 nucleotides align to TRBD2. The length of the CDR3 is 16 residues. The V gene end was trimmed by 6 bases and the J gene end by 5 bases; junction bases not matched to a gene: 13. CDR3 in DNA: TGTGCCAGCAGCCCCCGAGCGGGGGCCCCGGGAGATACGCAGTATTTT. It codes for CASSPRAGAPGDTQYF.

The CDR3 DNA sequence: TGTGCCAGCAGCTTAGTTCAGGGGATGAATTCACCCCTCCACTTT. Amino acid sequence: CASSLVQGMNSPLHF. This chain connects TRBV11-2 to TRBJ1-6; weak D call: TRBD1 (6 bases). V was trimmed by 1 base and J by 7 bases, leaving 11 bases between them. From germline, CDR1 is SGHAT and CDR2 FQNNGV. The CDR3 length is 15 residues. The whole variable domain, remainder taken from reference TRBV11-2 and TRBJ1-6, is EAGVAQSPRYKIIEKRQSVAFWCNPISGHATLYWYQQILGQGPKLLIQFQNNGVVDDSQLPKDRFSAERLKGVDSTLKIQPAKLEDSAVYLCASSLVQGMNSPLHFGNGTRLTVT.

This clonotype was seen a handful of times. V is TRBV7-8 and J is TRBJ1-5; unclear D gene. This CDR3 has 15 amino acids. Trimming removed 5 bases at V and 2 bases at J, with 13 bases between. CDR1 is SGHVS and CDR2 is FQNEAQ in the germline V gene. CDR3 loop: CASSLRGGGNQPQHF. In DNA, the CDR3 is TGTGCCAGCAGCCTACGTGGCGGGGGCAATCAGCCCCAGCATTTT.

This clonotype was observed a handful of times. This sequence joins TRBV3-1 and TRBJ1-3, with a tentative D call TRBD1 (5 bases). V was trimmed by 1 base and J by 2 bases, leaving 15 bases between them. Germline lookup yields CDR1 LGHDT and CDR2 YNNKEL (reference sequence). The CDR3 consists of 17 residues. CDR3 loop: CASSQVRQTVAGNTIYF. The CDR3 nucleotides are TGTGCCAGCAGCCAAGTACGACAGACCGTCGCTGGAAACACCATATATTTT.

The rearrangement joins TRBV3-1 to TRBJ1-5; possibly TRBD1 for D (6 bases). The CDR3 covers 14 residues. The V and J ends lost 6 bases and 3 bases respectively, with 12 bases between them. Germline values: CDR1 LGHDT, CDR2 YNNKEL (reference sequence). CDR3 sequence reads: CASRGRGYNQPQHF. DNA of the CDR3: TGTGCCAGCAGGGGCAGGGGCTACAATCAGCCCCAGCATTTT.

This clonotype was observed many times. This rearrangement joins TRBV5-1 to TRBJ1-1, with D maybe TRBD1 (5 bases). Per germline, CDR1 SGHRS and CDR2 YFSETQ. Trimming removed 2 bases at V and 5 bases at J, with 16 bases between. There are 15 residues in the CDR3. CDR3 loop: CASSFHGTRETEAFF. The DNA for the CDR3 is TGCGCCAGCAGCTTCCACGGGACGCGGGAGACTGAAGCTTTCTTT.

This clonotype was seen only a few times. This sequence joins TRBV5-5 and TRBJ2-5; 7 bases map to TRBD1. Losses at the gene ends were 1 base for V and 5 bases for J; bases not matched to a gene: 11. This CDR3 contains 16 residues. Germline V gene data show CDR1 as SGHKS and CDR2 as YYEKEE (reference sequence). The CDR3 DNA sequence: TGTGCCAGCAGCTTGAGCTGGGACAGAAGGATTGAGACCCAGTACTTC. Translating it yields CASSLSWDRRIETQYF.

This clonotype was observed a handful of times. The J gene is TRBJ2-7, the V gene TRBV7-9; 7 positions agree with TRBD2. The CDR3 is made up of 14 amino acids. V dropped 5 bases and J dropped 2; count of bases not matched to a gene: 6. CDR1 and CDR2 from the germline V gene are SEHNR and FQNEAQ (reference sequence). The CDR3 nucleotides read TGTGCCAGCAGCACAAGCGGGGTGCCCTACGAGCAGTACTTC. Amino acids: CASSTSGVPYEQYF.

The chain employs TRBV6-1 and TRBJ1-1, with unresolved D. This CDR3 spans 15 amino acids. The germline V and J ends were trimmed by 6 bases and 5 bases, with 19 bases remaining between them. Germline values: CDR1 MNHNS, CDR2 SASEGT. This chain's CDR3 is CASSKEMDRPTEAFF. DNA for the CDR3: TGTGCCAGCAGCAAAGAAATGGACCGGCCAACTGAAGCTTTCTTT.

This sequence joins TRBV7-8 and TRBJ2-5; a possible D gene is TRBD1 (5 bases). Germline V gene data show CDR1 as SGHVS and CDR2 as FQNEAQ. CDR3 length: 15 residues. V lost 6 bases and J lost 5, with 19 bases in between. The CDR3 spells CASRSTGAGQETQYF. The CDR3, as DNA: TGTGCCAGCAGGTCTACTGGGGCCGGCCAGGAGACCCAGTACTTC.